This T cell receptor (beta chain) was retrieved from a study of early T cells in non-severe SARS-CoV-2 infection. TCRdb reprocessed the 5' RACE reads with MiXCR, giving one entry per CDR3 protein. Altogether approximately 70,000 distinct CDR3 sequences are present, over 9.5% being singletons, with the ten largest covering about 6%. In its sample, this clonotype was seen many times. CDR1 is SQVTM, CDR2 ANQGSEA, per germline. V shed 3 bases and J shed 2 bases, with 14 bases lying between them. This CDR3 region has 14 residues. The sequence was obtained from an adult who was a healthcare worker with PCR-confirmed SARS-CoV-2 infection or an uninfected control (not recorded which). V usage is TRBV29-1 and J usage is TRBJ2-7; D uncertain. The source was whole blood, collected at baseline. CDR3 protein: CSVETRDLAYEQYF. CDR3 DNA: TGCAGCGTTGAGACAAGAGATTTAGCCTACGAGCAGTACTTC.